These T cell receptor beta chains were read from a single sample in a study of control samples from healthy donors and cancer patients. Generated by immunoSEQ multiplex PCR, the TCRdb table keeps only in-frame clones and is missing some. The table shows approximately 53,000 clones, with 80% to 95% occurring only once. Sequenced sample: PBMCs. The receptors were gathered from a man between 25 and 39 years old with colorectal cancer. CDR3s include the opening cysteine and the closing phenylalanine or tryptophan. D genes are given only for firm matches. Clone size is not always given. Where it is, it says once, few, many or a class for expanded clones.

clone_size,j_call,v_call,d_call,cdr3_aa,cdr3_nt
-,TRBJ2-3,TRBV4-1,TRBD1,CASSQGVVGTGSTDTQYF,TGCGCCAGCAGCCAAGGGGTTGTAGGGACAGGGAGCACAGATACGCAGTATTTT
-,TRBJ2-3,TRBV7-9,-,CASSLEWLASSTDTQYF,TGTGCCAGCAGCTTAGAATGGCTAGCCAGTAGCACAGATACGCAGTATTTT
-,TRBJ2-7,TRBV6-5,TRBD2,CASSLAAESYEQYF,TGTGCCAGCAGCCTAGCGGCGGAATCCTACGAGCAGTACTTC
-,TRBJ2-1,TRBV27,TRBD1,CASSLLRQGGEQFF,TGTGCCAGCAGTTTATTAAGACAGGGGGGTGAGCAGTTCTTC
-,TRBJ1-5,TRBV10-2,-,CASSEPTLPQHF,TGCGCCAGCAGTGAGCCGACCTTGCCCCAGCATTTT
-,TRBJ2-1,TRBV19,TRBD2,CASSIGSSGLAGRSSYNEQFF,TGTGCCAGTAGTATAGGCAGTAGTGGACTAGCGGGTCGAAGCTCCTACAATGAGCAGTTCTTC
once,TRBJ2-2,TRBV9,-,CASSVTSDTGELFF,TGTGCCAGCAGCGTCACATCGGACACCGGGGAGCTGTTTTTT
-,TRBJ2-3,TRBV18,-,CASSRYGESTDTQYF,TGTGCCAGCTCACGGTATGGGGAGAGCACAGATACGCAGTATTTT
-,TRBJ2-3,TRBV6-1,-,CASSEGDSRNTQYF,TGTGCCAGCAGTGAAGGGGACTCCAGGAATACGCAGTATTTT
-,TRBJ1-1,TRBV4-3,-,CASSQGPHVQENTEAFF,TGCGCCAGCAGCCAGGGCCCGCATGTTCAGGAGAACACTGAAGCTTTCTTT
-,TRBJ2-2,TRBV6-1,-,CASSEYRELFF,TGTGCCAGCAGTGAATACAGGGAGCTGTTTTTT
-,TRBJ1-2,TRBV5-1,-,CASSLGGGYGYTF,TGCGCCAGCAGCTTGGGGGGCGGCTATGGCTACACCTTC
-,TRBJ1-5,TRBV5-1,TRBD1,CASSPGTGDQPQHF,TGCGCCAGCAGCCCCGGGACAGGAGATCAGCCCCAGCATTTT
-,TRBJ2-3,TRBV5-6,-,CASSLDRGIDTQYF,TGTGCCAGCAGCTTGGACAGAGGAATAGATACGCAGTATTTT
once,TRBJ1-2,TRBV4-1,-,CASSQERGGYYGYTF,TGCGCCAGCAGCCAAGAGAGGGGGGGCTACTATGGCTACACCTTC
-,TRBJ1-5,TRBV19,-,CASSIKALPASNHQPQHF,TGTGCCAGTAGTATAAAAGCGCTCCCGGCGTCGAATCATCAGCCCCAGCATTTT
-,TRBJ1-2,TRBV29-1,-,CSVEGQADYGYTF,TGCAGCGTTGAAGGACAGGCTGACTATGGCTACACCTTC